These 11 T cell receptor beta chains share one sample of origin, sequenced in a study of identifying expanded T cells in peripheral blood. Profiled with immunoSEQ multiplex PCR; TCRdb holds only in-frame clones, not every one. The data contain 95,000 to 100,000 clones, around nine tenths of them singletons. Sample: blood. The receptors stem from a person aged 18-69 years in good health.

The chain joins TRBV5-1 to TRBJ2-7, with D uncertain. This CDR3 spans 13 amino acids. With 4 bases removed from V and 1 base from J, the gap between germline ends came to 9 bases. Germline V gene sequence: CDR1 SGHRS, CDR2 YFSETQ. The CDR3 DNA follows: TGCGCCAGCAGCACATCCCCTTCCTACGAGCAGTACTTC. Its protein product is CASSTSPSYEQYF. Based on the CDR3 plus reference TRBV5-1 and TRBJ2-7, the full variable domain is KAGVTQTPRYLIKTRGQQVTLSCSPISGHRSVSWYQQTPGQGLQFLFEYFSETQRNKGNFPGRFSGRQFSNSRSEMNVSTLELGDSALYLCASSTSPSYEQYFGPGTRLTVT.

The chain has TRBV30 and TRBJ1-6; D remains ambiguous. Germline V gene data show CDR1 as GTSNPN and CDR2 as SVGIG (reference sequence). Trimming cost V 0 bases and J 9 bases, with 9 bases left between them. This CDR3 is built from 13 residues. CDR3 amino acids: CAWSVALSSPLHF. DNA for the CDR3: TGTGCCTGGAGTGTAGCTTTGTCTTCACCCCTCCACTTT.

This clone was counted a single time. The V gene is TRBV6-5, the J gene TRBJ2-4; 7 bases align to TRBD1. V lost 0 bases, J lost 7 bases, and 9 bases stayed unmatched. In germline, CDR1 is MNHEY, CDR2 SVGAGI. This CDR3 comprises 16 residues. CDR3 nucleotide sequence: TGTGCCAGCAGTTACTCAAAACAGGGGTCGAGGAACATTCAGTACTTC. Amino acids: CASSYSKQGSRNIQYF.

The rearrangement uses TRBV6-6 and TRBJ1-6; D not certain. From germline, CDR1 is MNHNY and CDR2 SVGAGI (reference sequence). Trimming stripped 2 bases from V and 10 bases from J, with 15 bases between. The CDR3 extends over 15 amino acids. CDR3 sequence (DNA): TGTGCCAGCAGTTACGTACTGGGCCGAAACTCACCCCTCCACTTT. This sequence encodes CASSYVLGRNSPLHF.

The CDR3 loop reads CAISNTRQGNTEAFF. CDR3 in DNA: TGTGCCATCAGTAACACGCGACAGGGGAACACTGAAGCTTTCTTT. The V gene is TRBV10-3, the J gene TRBJ1-1; 7 nucleotides align to TRBD1. V lost 5 bases and J lost 1; bases outside the gene matches: 7. Germline V lookup: CDR1 ENHRY, CDR2 SYGVKD. The CDR3 covers 15 residues.

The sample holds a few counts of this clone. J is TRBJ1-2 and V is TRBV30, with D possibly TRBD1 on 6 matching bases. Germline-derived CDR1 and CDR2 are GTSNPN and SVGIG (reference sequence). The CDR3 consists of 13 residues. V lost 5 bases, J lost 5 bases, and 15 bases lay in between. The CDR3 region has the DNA TGTGCCTGGGACGGAGGGACAAATTATGGCTACACCTTC. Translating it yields CAWDGGTNYGYTF.

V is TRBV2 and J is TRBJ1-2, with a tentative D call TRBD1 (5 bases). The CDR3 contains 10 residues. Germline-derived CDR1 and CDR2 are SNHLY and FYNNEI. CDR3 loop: CAATGHGYTF. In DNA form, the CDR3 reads TGTGCAGCGACGGGGCATGGCTACACCTTC.

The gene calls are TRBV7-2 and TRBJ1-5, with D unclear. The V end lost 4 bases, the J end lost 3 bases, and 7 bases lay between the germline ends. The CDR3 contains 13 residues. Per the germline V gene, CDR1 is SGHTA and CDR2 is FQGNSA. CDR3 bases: TGTGCCAGCAGCTCGGACTACAATCAGCCCCAGCATTTT. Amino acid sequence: CASSSDYNQPQHF.

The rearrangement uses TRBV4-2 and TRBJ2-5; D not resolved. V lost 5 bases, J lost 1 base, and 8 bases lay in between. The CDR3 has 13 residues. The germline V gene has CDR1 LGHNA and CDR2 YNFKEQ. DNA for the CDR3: TGTGCCAGCAGCTTGGTGGGCCAAGAGACCCAGTACTTC. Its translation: CASSLVGQETQYF.

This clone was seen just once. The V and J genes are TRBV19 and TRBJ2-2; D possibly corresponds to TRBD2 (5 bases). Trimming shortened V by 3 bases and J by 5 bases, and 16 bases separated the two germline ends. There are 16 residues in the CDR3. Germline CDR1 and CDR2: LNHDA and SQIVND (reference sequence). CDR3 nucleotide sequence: TGTGCCAGTAGTATTTGGCGGTCCCCGGGGACCGGGGAGCTGTTTTTT. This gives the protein CASSIWRSPGTGELFF.

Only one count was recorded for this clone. DNA for the CDR3: TGTGCCAGCAGGCCGCAGGGGGCCCACCTCTATGGCTACACCTTC. Its translation is CASRPQGAHLYGYTF. The chain combines TRBV27 with TRBJ1-2; 8 nucleotides line up with TRBD1. Germline V gives CDR1 MNHEY, CDR2 SMNVEV (reference sequence). V lost 6 bases, J lost 4 bases, and 10 bases stayed unmatched. This CDR3 spans 15 amino acids.